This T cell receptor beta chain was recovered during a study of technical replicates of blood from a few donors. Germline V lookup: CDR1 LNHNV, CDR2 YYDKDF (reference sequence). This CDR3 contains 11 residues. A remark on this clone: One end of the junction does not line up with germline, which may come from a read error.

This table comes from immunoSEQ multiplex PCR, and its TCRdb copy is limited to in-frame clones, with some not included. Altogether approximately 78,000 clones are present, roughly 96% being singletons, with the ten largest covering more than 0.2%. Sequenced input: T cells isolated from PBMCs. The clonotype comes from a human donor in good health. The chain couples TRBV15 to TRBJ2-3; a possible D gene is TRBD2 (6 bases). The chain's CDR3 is CATSRDRDLDF. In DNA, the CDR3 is TGTGCCACCAGCAGAGACCGGGACTTGGATTTT. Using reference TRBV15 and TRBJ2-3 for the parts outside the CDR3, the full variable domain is DAMVIQNPRYQVTQFGKPVTLSCSQTLNHNVMYWYQQKSSQAPKLLFHYYDKDFNNEADTPDNFQSRRPNTSFCFLDIRSPGLGDTAMYLCATSRDRDLDFGPGTRLTVL.